This T cell receptor (beta chain) appears in the sequencing data of a study of T cells after yellow fever vaccination. As for the study in general: Some fractions had low cell numbers, and these were prepared with SMART-Seq v4 Ultra Low Input.

This clonotype was found a few times. Researchers made TCR cDNA using 5'RACE template switching, and this step added a universal primer site and UMIs. TCRdb reprocessed the 5' RACE reads via MiXCR and lists one record per CDR3 protein. This sample carries hundreds of thousands of distinct CDR3 sequences, less than 15% of them seen once, and the ten largest clones take over 11%. This TCR was sampled from a man younger than 40 who received the YFV17D yellow fever vaccine. Sequenced material: PBMCs, taken on the day of the yellow fever booster vaccination.

CDR3 residues: CASRVGTGMGNSYNEQFF. Written as DNA, the CDR3 is TGTGCCAGCAGGGTCGGGACAGGGATGGGAAACTCCTACAATGAGCAGTTCTTC. The chain has TRBV6-1 and TRBJ2-1; 9 nucleotides align to TRBD1. Germline trimming cut 6 bases from V and 0 bases from J; bases unmatched to any gene: 12. The CDR3 is 18 amino acids. Germline CDR1 is MNHNS and CDR2 is SASEGT.